The 14 T cell receptor beta chains reported below all come from one sample, sequenced in a study of cytomegalovirus exposure and HLA in healthy donors. 60 Vbeta and 13 Jbeta primers were used in PCR. Sequencing was performed with immunoSEQ multiplex PCR; in TCRdb, only in-frame clones are kept and a portion is missing. Here the sample spans 140,000 to 150,000 clones, around 9.6% being singletons. Source material: PBMCs. These receptors all stem from a male donor in good health and CMV-seronegative.

A few counts support this clone. The genes are TRBV7-3 and TRBJ2-5; 7 bases map to TRBD1. After removal of 4 bases from V and 0 bases from J, the junction contained 2 bases not matched to a gene. The CDR3 spans 14 residues. Germline CDR1 SGHTA, CDR2 FQGTGA. In DNA, the CDR3 is TGTGCCAGCAGCTCGACAGGGTACCAAGAGACCCAGTACTTC. It specifies CASSSTGYQETQYF.

CDR3 coding DNA: TGTGCCAGCAGCTTACGGGAAACCTACGAGCAGTACTTC. It is translated as CASSLRETYEQYF. The chain links TRBV7-9 to TRBJ2-7; D is perhaps TRBD2 (5 bases). V gave up 2 bases and J gave up 2 bases, with 7 bases separating them. This CDR3 has 13 amino acids. Germline assignment: CDR1 SEHNR and CDR2 FQNEAQ (reference sequence).

This clone showed up just a few times. V and J are TRBV4-3 and TRBJ2-1; 7 bases line up with TRBD1. Trimming cost V 6 bases and J 12 bases; bases outside gene matches: 11. From germline, CDR1 is LGHNA and CDR2 YSLEER. CDR3 length: 13 amino acids. DNA for the CDR3: TGCGCCAGCAGTTCGGGACAGTTCGCTGCGCAGTTCTTC. Its protein product is CASSSGQFAAQFF.

This clone was found a few times. The CDR3 sequence: CASSLGSGRAGELFF. CDR3 coding DNA: TGCGCCAGCAGCTTGGGAAGCGGGAGGGCCGGGGAGCTGTTTTTT. This rearrangement joins TRBV5-1 to TRBJ2-2; TRBD2 matches 10 bases. CDR3 size: 15 residues. Losses at the gene ends were 0 bases for V and 6 bases for J; bases not matched to a gene: 2. Germline V gene lookup returns CDR1 SGHRS and CDR2 YFSETQ.

The chain joins TRBV7-9 to TRBJ1-2, with 9 bases identical to TRBD1. With 4 bases clipped from V and 7 bases from J, the junction kept 4 bases outside the gene matches. This CDR3 has 13 residues. The germline V gene has CDR1 SEHNR and CDR2 FQNEAQ (reference sequence). CDR3 sequence reads: CASSSQGAGGYTF. CDR3 DNA: TGTGCCAGCAGCTCACAGGGGGCTGGTGGCTACACCTTC.

The chain carries TRBV30 and TRBJ2-1; 8 bases map to TRBD1. V was pared by 3 bases and J by 4 bases, with 5 bases of the junction left unmatched. This CDR3 has 14 amino acids. The germline V gene encodes CDR1 GTSNPN and CDR2 SVGIG (reference sequence). The CDR3 sequence: CAWSAGQGYNEQFF. The CDR3 DNA reads TGTGCCTGGAGCGCAGGACAGGGATACAATGAGCAGTTCTTC.

The chain recombines TRBV29-1 with TRBJ2-7; D uncertain. This CDR3 spans 12 amino acids. Deletions cut 5 bases from V and 2 bases from J, with 10 bases between. Germline lookup yields CDR1 SQVTM and CDR2 ANQGSEA. The CDR3 spells CSVQDLTYEQYF. The CDR3 DNA follows: TGCAGCGTTCAGGATCTTACCTACGAGCAGTACTTC.

This clone has a handful of counts. The chain has TRBV19 and TRBJ1-2, with TRBD1 matching over 7 bases. CDR3 length: 17 residues. Germline CDR1 reads LNHDA; CDR2 reads SQIVND (reference sequence). The junction had 20 bases not matched to a gene; V was cut back by 6 bases and J by 7 bases. The CDR3, as DNA: TGTGCCAGTAGGTCCGGGACAGCAGACTCCGGAGCTGGTGGCTACACCTTC. Translating gives CASRSGTADSGAGGYTF.

This clone was observed a few times. This chain connects TRBV27 to TRBJ1-5, with D possibly matching TRBD1 (6 bases). Germline V CDR1 and CDR2: MNHEY, SMNVEV (reference sequence). This CDR3 region has 14 residues. Trimming removed 3 bases from V and 3 bases from J, with 9 bases in between. CDR3 sequence: CASSLTGPNQPQHF. The CDR3 nucleotides are TGTGCCAGCAGTTTGACAGGTCCCAATCAGCCCCAGCATTTT.

The rearrangement links TRBV4-1 to TRBJ2-1; maybe TRBD2 (5 bases). This CDR3 has 16 residues. Germline V lookup: CDR1 MGHRA, CDR2 YSYEKL. Trimming removed 3 bases from V and 7 bases from J, with 19 bases in between. Here the CDR3 reads CASSHPGSLGGNEQFF. In DNA form, the CDR3 reads TGCGCCAGCAGCCATCCGGGCTCACTAGGAGGAAATGAGCAGTTCTTC.

There are a few counts of this clone. The chain links TRBV2 to TRBJ1-5, with D possibly TRBD1 on 6 matching bases. Trimming stripped 8 bases from V and 2 bases from J, with 16 bases between. The germline CDR1 and CDR2 sequences are SNHLY and FYNNEI. The CDR3 has 15 amino acids. The CDR3 loop is CASSKGGVRNQPQHF. The CDR3 bases are TGTGCCAGCTCAAAGGGGGGGGTGCGCAATCAGCCCCAGCATTTT.

This clone was observed a few times. The chain employs TRBV14 and TRBJ1-2; no firm D call. Trimming stripped 2 bases from V and 8 bases from J, with 24 bases between. The germline gives CDR1 SGHDN, CDR2 FVKESK. The CDR3 is made up of 17 amino acids. CDR3 sequence: CASSQKRFASFSEGYTF. DNA for the CDR3: TGTGCCAGCAGCCAAAAGCGGTTCGCCAGCTTCTCCGAAGGCTACACCTTC.

The chain employs TRBV7-2 and TRBJ2-2; TRBD1 matches at 7 bases. V trimming: 1 base; J trimming: 4 bases; junction bases outside the gene matches: 3. CDR3 length: 15 residues. From germline, CDR1 is SGHTA and CDR2 FQGNSA. This CDR3 reads CASSLGDRRTGELFF. Here the CDR3 DNA reads TGTGCCAGCAGCTTAGGGGACAGACGCACCGGGGAGCTGTTTTTT.

This chain connects TRBV9 to TRBJ1-1, with D unclear. Trimming cost V 1 base and J 7 bases, with 23 bases left between them. Germline V gene sequence: CDR1 SGDLS, CDR2 YYNGEE. This CDR3 contains 17 residues. This chain's CDR3 is CASSVRTAGGLGDEAFF. The DNA of the CDR3 is TGTGCCAGCAGCGTAAGGACCGCGGGAGGGCTTGGCGATGAAGCTTTCTTT.